Shown below are 3 T cell receptor beta chains from a single sample sequenced in a study of monozygotic twins with inflammatory bowel disease. TCRdb reanalyzed the 5' RACE reads, giving one entry per CDR3 protein sequence and no DNA. Here the sample table reports fewer than 550,000 distinct CDR3 sequences. What was sequenced was blood. The source of these receptors is a human donor with ulcerative colitis or Crohn's disease, or a healthy co-twin of an affected twin (not recorded which).

The chain is built from TRBV19 and TRBJ1-6; absent DNA, TCRdb's TRBD1 call cannot be checked. Germline V gene lookup returns CDR1 LNHDA and CDR2 SQIVND (reference sequence). This CDR3 is built from 14 residues. This CDR3 reads CASRQTGKNSPLHF. Combining the CDR3 with reference TRBV19 and TRBJ1-6 gives the whole variable domain DGGITQSPKYLFRKEGQNVTLSCEQNLNHDAMYWYRQDPGQGLRLIYYSQIVNDFQKGDIAEGYSVSREKKESFPLTVTSAQKNPTAFYLCASRQTGKNSPLHFGNGTRLTVT.

V gene TRBV12-5 combines with J gene TRBJ2-3; TCRdb selects TRBD1, and the lack of DNA leaves this call unchecked. The germline V gene encodes CDR1 LGHNT and CDR2 FRNRAP. The CDR3 is 15 residues long. This chain's CDR3 is CASGHDSAGPISQYF.

This chain connects TRBV20-1 to TRBJ1-2. The CDR3 is made up of 13 amino acids. In germline, CDR1 is DFQATT, CDR2 SNEGSKA (reference sequence). CDR3 in amino acids: CSATVVLGNGYTF.